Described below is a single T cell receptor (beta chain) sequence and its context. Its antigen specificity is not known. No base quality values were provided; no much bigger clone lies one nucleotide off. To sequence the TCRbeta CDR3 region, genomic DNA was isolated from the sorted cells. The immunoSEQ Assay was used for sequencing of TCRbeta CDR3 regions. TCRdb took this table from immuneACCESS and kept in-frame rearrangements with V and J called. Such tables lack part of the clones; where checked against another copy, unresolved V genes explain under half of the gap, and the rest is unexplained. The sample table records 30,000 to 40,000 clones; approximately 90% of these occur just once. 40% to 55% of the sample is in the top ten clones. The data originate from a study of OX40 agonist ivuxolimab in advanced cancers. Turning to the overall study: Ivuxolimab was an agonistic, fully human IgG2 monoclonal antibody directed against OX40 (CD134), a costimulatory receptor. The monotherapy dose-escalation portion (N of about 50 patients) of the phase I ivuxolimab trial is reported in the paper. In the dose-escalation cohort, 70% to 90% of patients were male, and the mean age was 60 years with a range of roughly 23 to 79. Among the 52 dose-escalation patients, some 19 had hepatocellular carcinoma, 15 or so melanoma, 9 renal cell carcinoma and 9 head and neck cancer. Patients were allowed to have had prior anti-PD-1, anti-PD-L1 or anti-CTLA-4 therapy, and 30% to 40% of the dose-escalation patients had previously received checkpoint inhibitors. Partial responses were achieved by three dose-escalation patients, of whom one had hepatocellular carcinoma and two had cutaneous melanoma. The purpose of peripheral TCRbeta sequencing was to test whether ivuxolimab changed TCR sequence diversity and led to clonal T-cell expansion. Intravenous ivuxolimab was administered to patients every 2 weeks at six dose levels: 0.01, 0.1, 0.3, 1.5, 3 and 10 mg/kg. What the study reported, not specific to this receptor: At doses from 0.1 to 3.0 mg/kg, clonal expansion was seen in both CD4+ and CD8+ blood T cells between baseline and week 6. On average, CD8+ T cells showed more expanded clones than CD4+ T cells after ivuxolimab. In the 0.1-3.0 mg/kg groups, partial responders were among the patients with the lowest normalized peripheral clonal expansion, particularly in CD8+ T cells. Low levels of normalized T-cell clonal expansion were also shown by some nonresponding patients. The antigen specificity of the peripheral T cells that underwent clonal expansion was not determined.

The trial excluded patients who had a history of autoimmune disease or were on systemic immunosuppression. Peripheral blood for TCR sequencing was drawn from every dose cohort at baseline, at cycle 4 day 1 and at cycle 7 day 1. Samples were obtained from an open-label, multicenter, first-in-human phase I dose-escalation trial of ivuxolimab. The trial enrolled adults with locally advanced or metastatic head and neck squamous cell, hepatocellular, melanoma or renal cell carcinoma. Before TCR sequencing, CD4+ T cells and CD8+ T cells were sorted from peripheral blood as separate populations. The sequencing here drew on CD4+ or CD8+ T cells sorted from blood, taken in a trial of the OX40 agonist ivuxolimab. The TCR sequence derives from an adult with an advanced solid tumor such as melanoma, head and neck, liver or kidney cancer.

The CDR3 protein is CASSQVQQTNFNTEAFF. The DNA reads as follows: TGCGCCAGCAGCCAAGTCCAACAGACTAACTTTAACACTGAAGCTTTCTTT. Rearrangement joined TRBV4-1 to TRBJ1-1; the D gene lacks a confident call. Including the terminal cysteine and phenylalanine, the CDR3 comprises 17 residues. Only the CDR3 DNA stays, 51 bases, in frame from base 1. Reading the germline V gene gives CDR1 MGHRA and CDR2 YSYEKL. Cut back by 1 base and 2 bases, the V and J ends lie 17 bases apart.